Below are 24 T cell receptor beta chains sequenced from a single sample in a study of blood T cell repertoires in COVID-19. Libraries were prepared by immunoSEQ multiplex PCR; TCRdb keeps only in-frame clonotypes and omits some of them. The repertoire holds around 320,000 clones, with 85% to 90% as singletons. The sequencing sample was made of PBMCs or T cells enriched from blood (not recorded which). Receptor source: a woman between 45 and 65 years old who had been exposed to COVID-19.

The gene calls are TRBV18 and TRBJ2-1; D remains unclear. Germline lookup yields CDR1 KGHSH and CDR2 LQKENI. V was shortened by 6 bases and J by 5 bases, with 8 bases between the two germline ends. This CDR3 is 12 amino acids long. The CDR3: CASSLQDNEQFF. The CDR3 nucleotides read TGTGCCAGCTCCTTACAAGACAATGAGCAGTTCTTC.

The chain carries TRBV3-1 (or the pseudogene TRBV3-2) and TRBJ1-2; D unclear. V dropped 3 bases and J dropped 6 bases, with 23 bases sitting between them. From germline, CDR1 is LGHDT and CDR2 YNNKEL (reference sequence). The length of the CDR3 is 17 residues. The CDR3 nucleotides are TGTGCCAGCAGCCAGAGATCCATACGGGGAGCGGTGGATGGCTACACCTTC. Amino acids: CASSQRSIRGAVDGYTF.

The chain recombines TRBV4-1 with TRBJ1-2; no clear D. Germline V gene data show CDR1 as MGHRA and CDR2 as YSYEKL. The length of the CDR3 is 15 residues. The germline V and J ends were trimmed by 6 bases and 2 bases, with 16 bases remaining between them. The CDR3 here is CASSPQSGPNYGYTF. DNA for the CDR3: TGCGCCAGCAGTCCTCAGTCGGGTCCCAACTATGGCTACACCTTC.

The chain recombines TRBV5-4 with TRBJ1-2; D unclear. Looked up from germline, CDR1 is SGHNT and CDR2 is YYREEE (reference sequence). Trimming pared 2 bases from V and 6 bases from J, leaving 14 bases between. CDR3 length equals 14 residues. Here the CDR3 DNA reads TGTGCCAGCAGCTTTGAGGGCAGATTAGATGGCTACACCTTC. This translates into CASSFEGRLDGYTF.

The DNA of the CDR3 is TGTGCCATCAGTGAGTCGGGACAGGGCTACTACGAGCAGTACTTC. Amino acid sequence: CAISESGQGYYEQYF. This chain links TRBV10-3 with TRBJ2-7, with TRBD1 matching over 9 bases. Germline V gene sequence: CDR1 ENHRY, CDR2 SYGVKD. Losses at the gene ends were 0 bases for V and 3 bases for J; bases not matched to a gene: 3. The length of the CDR3 is 15 residues.

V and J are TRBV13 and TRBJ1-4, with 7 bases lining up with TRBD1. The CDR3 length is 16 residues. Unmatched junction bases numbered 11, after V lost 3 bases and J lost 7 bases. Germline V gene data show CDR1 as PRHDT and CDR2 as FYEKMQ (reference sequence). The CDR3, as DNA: TGTGCCAGCAGCTTCAATACCGGGACAGAGGCTGAAAAACTGTTTTTT. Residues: CASSFNTGTEAEKLFF.

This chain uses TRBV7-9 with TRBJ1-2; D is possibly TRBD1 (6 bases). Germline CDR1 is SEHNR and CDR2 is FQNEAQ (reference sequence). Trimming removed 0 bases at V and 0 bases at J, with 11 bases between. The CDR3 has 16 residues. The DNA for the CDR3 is TGTGCCAGCAGCTTAGCGCGACAGGCCTCTAACTATGGCTACACCTTC. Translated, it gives CASSLARQASNYGYTF. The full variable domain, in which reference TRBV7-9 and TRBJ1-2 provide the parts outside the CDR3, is DTGVSQNPRHKITKRGQNVTFRCDPISEHNRLYWYRQTLGQGPEFLTYFQNEAQLEKSRLLSDRFSAERPKGSFSTLEIQRTEQGDSAMYLCASSLARQASNYGYTFGSGTRLTVV.

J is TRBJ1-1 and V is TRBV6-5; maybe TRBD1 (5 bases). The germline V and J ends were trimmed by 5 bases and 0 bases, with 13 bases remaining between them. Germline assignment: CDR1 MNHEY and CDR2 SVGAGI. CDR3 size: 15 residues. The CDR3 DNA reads TGTGCCAGCAGTCGCCCCCAGGGAATGAACACTGAAGCTTTCTTT. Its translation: CASSRPQGMNTEAFF.

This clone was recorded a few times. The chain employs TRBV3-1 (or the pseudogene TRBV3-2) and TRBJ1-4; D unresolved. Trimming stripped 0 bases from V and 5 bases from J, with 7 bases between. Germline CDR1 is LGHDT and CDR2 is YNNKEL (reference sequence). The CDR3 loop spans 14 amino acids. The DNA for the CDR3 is TGTGCCAGCAGCCAAGAGCTTCGGAATGAAAAACTGTTTTTT. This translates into CASSQELRNEKLFF.

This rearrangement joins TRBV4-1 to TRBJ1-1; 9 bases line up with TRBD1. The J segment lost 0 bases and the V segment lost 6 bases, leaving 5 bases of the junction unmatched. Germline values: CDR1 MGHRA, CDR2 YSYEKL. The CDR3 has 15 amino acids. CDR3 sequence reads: CASRQGQGLNTEAFF. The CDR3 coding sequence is TGCGCCAGCAGACAGGGACAGGGACTGAACACTGAAGCTTTCTTT.

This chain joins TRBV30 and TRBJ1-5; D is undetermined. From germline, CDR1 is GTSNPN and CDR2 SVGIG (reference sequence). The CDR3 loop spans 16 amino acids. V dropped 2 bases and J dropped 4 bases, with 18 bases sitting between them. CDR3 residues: CAWSRENPTRNQPQHF. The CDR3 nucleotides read TGTGCCTGGAGTAGGGAGAACCCAACGAGGAATCAGCCCCAGCATTTT.

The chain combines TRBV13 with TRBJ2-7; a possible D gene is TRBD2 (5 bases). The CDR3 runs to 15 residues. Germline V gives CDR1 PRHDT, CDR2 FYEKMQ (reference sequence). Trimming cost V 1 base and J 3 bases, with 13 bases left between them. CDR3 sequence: CASSLAGGGNYEQYF. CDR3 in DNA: TGTGCCAGCAGCTTAGCCGGCGGAGGAAACTACGAGCAGTACTTC.

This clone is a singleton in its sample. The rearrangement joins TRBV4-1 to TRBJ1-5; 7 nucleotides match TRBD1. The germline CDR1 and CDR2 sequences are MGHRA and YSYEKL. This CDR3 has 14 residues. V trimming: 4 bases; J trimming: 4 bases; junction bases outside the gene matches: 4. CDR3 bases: TGCGCCAGCAGCCCGACAGGGAGTAATCAGCCCCAGCATTTT. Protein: CASSPTGSNQPQHF.

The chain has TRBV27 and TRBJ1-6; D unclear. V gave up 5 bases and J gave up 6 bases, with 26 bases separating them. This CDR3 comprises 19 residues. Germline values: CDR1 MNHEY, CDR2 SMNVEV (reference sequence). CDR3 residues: CASSDSRNTAQGINSPLHF. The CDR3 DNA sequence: TGTGCCAGCAGTGACTCCCGGAATACCGCACAAGGAATTAATTCACCCCTCCACTTT.

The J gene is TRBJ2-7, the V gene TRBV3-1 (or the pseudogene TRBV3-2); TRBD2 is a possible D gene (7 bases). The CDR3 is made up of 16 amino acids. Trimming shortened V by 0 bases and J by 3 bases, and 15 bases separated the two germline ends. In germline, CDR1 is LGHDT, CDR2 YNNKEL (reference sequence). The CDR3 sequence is CASSQDTAGTNYEQYF. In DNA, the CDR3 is TGTGCCAGCAGCCAAGACACAGCGGGGACAAACTACGAGCAGTACTTC.

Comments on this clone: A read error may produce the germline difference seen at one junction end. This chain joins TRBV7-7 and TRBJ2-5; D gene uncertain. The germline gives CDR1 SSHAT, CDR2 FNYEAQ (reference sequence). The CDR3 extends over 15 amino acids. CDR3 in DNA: TGTGCTAGCAGCTTCTTCACAGTAATGCAAGAGACCCAGTACTTC. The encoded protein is CASSFFTVMQETQYF.

In DNA form, the CDR3 reads TGTGCCAGCAGCTTAGTGAGACAGGGATTTAACACCGGGGAGCTGTTTTTT. Amino acids: CASSLVRQGFNTGELFF. The rearrangement joins TRBV11-2 to TRBJ2-2; TRBD1 agrees at 7 bases. CDR3 length equals 17 residues. In germline, CDR1 is SGHAT, CDR2 FQNNGV. V was clipped by 1 base and J by 2 bases; unmatched bases: 7.

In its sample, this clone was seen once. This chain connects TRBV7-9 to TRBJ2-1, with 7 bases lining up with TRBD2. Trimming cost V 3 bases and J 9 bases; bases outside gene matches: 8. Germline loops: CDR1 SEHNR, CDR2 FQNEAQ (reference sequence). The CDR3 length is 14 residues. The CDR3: CASSLRAGESEQFF. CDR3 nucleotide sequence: TGTGCCAGCAGCTTGCGGGCGGGGGAGAGTGAGCAGTTCTTC.

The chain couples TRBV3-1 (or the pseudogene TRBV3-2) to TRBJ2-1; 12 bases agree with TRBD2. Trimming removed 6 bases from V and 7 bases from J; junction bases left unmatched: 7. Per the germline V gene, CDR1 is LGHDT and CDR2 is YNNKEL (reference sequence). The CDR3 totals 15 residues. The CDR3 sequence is CASSPGLAGGNEQFF. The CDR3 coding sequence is TGTGCCAGCAGTCCGGGGCTAGCGGGGGGGAATGAGCAGTTCTTC.

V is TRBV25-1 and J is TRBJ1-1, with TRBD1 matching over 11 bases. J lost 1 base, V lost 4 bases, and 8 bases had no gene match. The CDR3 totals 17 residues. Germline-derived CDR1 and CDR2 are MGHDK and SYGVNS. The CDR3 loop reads CASSAPRGQGANTEAFF. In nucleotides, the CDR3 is TGTGCCAGCAGTGCACCCCGCGGACAGGGGGCGAACACTGAAGCTTTCTTT.

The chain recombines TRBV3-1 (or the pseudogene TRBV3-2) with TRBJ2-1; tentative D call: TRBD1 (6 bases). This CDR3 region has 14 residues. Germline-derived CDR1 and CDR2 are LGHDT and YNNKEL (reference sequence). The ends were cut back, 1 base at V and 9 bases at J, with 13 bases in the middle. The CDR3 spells CASSQGTVIREQFF. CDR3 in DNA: TGTGCCAGCAGCCAAGGGACAGTTATCCGTGAGCAGTTCTTC.

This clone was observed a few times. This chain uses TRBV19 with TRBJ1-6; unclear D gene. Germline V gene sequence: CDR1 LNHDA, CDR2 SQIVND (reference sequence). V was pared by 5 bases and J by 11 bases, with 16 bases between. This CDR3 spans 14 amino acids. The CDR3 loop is CASSPTLGRPPLHF. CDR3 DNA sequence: TGTGCCAGTAGTCCTACATTGGGGAGGCCACCCCTCCACTTT.

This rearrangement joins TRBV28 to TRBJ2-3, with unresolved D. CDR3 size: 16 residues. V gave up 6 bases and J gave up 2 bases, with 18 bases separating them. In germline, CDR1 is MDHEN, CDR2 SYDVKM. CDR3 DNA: TGTGCCAGCAGGTCACTTCCACAGAGAATCACAGATACGCAGTATTTT. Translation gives CASRSLPQRITDTQYF.

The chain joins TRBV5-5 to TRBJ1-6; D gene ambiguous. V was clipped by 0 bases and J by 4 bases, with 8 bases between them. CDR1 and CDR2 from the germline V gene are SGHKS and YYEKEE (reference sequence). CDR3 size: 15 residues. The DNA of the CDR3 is TGTGCCAGCAGCTTGGATCCGGGTTATAATTCACCCCTCCACTTT. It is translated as CASSLDPGYNSPLHF.